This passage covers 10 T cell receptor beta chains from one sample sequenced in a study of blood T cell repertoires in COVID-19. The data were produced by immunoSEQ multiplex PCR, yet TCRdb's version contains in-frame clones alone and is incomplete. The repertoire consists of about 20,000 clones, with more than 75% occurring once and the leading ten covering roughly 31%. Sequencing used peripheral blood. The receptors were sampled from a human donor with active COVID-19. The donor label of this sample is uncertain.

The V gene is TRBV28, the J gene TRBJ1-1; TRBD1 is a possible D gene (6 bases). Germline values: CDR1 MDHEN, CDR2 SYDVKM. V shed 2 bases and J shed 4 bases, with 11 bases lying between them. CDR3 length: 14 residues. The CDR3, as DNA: TGTGCCAGCAGTTTACAGGGGTCGGTCACTGAAGCTTTCTTT. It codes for CASSLQGSVTEAFF.

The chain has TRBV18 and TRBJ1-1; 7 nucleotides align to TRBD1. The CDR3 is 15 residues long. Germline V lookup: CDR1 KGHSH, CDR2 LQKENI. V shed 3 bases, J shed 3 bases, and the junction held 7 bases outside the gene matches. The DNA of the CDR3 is TGTGCCAGCTCACCCGGGACAGCCTTAGACACTGAAGCTTTCTTT. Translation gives CASSPGTALDTEAFF.

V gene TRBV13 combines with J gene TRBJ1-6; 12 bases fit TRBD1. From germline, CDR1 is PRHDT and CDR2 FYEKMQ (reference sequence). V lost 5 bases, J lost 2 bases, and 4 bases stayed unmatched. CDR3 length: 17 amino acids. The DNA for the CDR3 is TGTGCCAGCAGCACGGGGACAGGGGGCCCCTATAATTCACCCCTCCACTTT. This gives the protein CASSTGTGGPYNSPLHF.

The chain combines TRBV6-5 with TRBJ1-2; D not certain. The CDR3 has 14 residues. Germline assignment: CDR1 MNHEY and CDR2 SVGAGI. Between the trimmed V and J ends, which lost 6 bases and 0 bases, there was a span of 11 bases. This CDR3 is CASRGELANYGYTF. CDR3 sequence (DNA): TGTGCCAGCAGAGGAGAGTTAGCTAACTATGGCTACACCTTC.

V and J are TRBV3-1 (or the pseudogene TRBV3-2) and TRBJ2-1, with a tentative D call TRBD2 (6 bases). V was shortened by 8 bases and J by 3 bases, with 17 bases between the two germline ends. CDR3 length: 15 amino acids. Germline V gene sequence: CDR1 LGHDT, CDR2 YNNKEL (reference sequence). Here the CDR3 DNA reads TGTGCCAGCTGGGGGGTCCGGGGATTCTACAATGAGCAGTTCTTC. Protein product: CASWGVRGFYNEQFF.

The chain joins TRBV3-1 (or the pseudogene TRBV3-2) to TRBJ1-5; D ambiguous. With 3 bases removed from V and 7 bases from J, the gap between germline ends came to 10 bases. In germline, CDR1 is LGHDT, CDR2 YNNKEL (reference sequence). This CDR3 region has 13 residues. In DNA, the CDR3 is TGTGCCAGCAGCCAGGCCTTTACGCAGCCCCAGCATTTT. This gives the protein CASSQAFTQPQHF.

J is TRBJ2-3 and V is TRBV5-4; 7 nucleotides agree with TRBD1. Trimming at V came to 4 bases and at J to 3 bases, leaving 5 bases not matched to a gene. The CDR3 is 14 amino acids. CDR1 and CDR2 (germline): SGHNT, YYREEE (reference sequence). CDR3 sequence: CASSQGGRTDTQYF. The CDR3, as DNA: TGTGCCAGCAGCCAAGGGGGCAGGACAGATACGCAGTATTTT.

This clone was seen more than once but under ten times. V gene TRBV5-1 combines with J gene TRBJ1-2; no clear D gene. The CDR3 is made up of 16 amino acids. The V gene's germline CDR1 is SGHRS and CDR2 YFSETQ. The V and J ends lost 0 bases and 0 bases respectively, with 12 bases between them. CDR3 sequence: CASSLARRSSNYGYTF. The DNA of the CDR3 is TGCGCCAGCAGCTTGGCGAGACGGAGTTCTAACTATGGCTACACCTTC.

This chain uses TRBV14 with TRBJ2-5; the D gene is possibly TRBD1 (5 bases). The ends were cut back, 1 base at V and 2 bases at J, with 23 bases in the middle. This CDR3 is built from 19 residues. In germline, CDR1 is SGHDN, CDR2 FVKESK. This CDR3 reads CASSQAEFGVRGWQETQYF. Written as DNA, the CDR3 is TGTGCCAGCAGCCAAGCCGAATTTGGAGTTAGGGGTTGGCAAGAGACCCAGTACTTC.

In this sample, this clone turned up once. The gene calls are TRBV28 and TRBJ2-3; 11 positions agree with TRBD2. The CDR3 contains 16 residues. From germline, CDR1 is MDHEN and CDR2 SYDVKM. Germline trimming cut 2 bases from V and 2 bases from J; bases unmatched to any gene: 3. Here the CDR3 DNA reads TGTGCCAGCAGTTTAGTAGCGGGAGGGCCCACAGATACGCAGTATTTT. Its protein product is CASSLVAGGPTDTQYF.